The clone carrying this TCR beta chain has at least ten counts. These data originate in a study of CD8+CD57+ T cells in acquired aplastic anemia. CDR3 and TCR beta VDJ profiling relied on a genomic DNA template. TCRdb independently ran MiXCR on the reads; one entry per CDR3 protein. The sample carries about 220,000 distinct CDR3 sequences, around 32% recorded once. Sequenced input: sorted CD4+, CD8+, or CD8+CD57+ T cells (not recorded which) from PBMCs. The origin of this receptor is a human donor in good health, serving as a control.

CDR3 sequence: CASSQGKIGSYQPQHF. CDR3 nucleotides: TGCGCCAGCAGCCAAGGAAAGATCGGCAGTTATCAGCCCCAGCATTTT. The chain recombines TRBV4-1 with TRBJ1-5, with D hard to call. The V and J ends lost 1 base and 5 bases respectively, with 15 bases between them. Germline V gene sequence: CDR1 MGHRA, CDR2 YSYEKL. This CDR3 comprises 16 residues.